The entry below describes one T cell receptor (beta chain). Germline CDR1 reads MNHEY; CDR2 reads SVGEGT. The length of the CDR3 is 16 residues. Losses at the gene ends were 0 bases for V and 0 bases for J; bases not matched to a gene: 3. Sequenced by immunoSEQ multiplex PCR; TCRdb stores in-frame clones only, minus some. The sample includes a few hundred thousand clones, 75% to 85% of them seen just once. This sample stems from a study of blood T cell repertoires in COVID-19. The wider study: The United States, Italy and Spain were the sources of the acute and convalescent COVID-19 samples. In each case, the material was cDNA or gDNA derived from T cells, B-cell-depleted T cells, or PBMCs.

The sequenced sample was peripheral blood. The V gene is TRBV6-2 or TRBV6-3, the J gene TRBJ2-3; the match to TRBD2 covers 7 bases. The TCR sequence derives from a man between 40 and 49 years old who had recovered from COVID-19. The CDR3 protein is CASSYSTGGSTDTQYF. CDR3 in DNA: TGTGCCAGCAGTTACTCGACGGGGGGAAGCACAGATACGCAGTATTTT.